These 22 T cell receptor beta chains share one sample of origin, sequenced in a study of blood T cell repertoires in COVID-19. Measured with immunoSEQ multiplex PCR; TCRdb has only the in-frame clones, and not every one. In the table there are roughly 48,000 clones, approximately 80% of which are singletons. Sequencing was done on a sample of peripheral blood. The receptor source for this set is a human donor with active or convalescent COVID-19. The donor label of this sample is uncertain.

The J gene is TRBJ2-1, the V gene TRBV6-6, with TRBD2 matching over 14 bases. CDR3 size: 23 residues. The trim removed 5 bases at V and 5 bases at J, leaving 26 bases unmatched. Germline values: CDR1 MNHNY, CDR2 SVGAGI (reference sequence). CDR3 sequence (DNA): TGTGCCAGCAGTCAAAAGGGTACAGGGGGCGTTGGACTAGCGGGAGGTTCCAACAATGAGCAGTTCTTC. It is translated as CASSQKGTGGVGLAGGSNNEQFF.

The chain uses TRBV3-1 (or the pseudogene TRBV3-2) and TRBJ1-5; D call uncertain. This CDR3 has 15 amino acids. CDR1 is LGHDT, CDR2 YNNKEL, per germline (reference sequence). Trimming stripped 1 base from V and 4 bases from J, with 11 bases between. The CDR3 reads CASSQGITWNQPQHF. CDR3 bases: TGTGCCAGCAGCCAAGGAATCACATGGAATCAGCCCCAGCATTTT.

This chain connects TRBV5-8 to TRBJ2-7, with 9 positions matching TRBD1. Germline loops: CDR1 SGHTS, CDR2 YDEGEE. Trimming removed 4 bases from V and 2 bases from J; junction bases left unmatched: 7. The CDR3 consists of 15 residues. In DNA, the CDR3 is TGTGCCAGCAGCCTCACCGGGACAGGGCCCTACGAGCAGTACTTC. Its translation is CASSLTGTGPYEQYF. Using reference TRBV5-8 and TRBJ2-7 for the parts outside the CDR3, the full variable domain is EAGVTQSPTHLIKTRGQQATLRCSPISGHTSVYWYQQALGLGLQFLLWYDEGEERNRGNFPPRFSGRQFPNYSSELNVNALELEDSALYLCASSLTGTGPYEQYFGPGTRLTVT.

This chain joins TRBV2 and TRBJ1-2; D is unresolved. The CDR3 contains 12 residues. The V gene lost 6 bases and the J gene lost 12 bases, with 17 bases spanning the gap. Germline V gene lookup returns CDR1 SNHLY and CDR2 FYNNEI. Here the CDR3 DNA reads TGTGCCAGCAGCTACGGAGGACGGTCCCACACCTTC. Protein: CASSYGGRSHTF.

By sample share, this clone is large. The chain employs TRBV7-9 and TRBJ1-3, with D possibly being TRBD1 (5 bases). Trimming pared 4 bases from V and 2 bases from J, leaving 12 bases between. The CDR3 consists of 15 residues. Germline lookup yields CDR1 SEHNR and CDR2 FQNEAQ (reference sequence). Here the CDR3 DNA reads TGTGCCAGCAGCTATGGGCAGGGCACTGGAAACACCATATATTTT. Translating gives CASSYGQGTGNTIYF.

This clone was picked up a small number of times. The chain recombines TRBV18 with TRBJ1-1; no clear D. The germline V gene has CDR1 KGHSH and CDR2 LQKENI. The V end was cut by 3 bases, the J end by 0 bases, with 11 bases between. The CDR3 length is 15 residues. The CDR3 loop reads CASSPATSMNTEAFF. The CDR3 DNA sequence: TGTGCCAGCTCACCGGCCACGTCCATGAACACTGAAGCTTTCTTT.

The V and J genes are TRBV9 and TRBJ2-1; 10 nucleotides agree with TRBD2. J gave up 8 bases and V 2 bases, and 4 bases lay outside the gene matches. CDR3 length: 14 amino acids. Germline loops: CDR1 SGDLS, CDR2 YYNGEE. CDR3 in DNA: TGTGCCAGCAGCGTTAGGACTAGCGGCGATGAGCAGTTCTTC. It codes for CASSVRTSGDEQFF.

The chain uses TRBV5-4 and TRBJ1-1; D might be TRBD1 (5 bases). Germline assignment: CDR1 SGHNT and CDR2 YYREEE (reference sequence). CDR3 length: 13 residues. V lost 1 base, J lost 5 bases, and 9 bases lay in between. In DNA form, the CDR3 reads TGTGCCAGCAGCTTGCAGGGTGGTACTGAAGCTTTCTTT. Protein sequence: CASSLQGGTEAFF. The whole variable domain, filled in from reference TRBV5-4 and TRBJ1-1, reads ETGVTQSPTHLIKTRGQQVTLRCSSQSGHNTVSWYQQALGQGPQFIFQYYREEENGRGNFPPRFSGLQFPNYSSELNVNALELDDSALYLCASSLQGGTEAFFGQGTRLTVV.

The chain joins TRBV12-3 or TRBV12-4 to TRBJ2-7; 10 bases line up with TRBD2. This CDR3 is built from 13 residues. Germline trimming cut 7 bases from V and 3 bases from J; bases unmatched to any gene: 3. The CDR3 protein is CASTPSGSYEQYF. In DNA, the CDR3 is TGTGCCAGCACCCCTAGCGGGAGCTACGAGCAGTACTTC.

CDR3 bases: TGTGCCAGCAGCCAAGATTTCCGCGAGCAGTACTTC. This encodes CASSQDFREQYF. The chain has TRBV3-1 (or the pseudogene TRBV3-2) and TRBJ2-7; D is unresolved. This CDR3 has 12 amino acids. Germline V gene sequence: CDR1 LGHDT, CDR2 YNNKEL (reference sequence). V was pared by 0 bases and J by 6 bases, with 6 bases between.

The chain uses TRBV19 and TRBJ1-1; D unresolved. The CDR3 sequence is 13 residues long. V lost 5 bases to trimming and J lost 1 base, with 8 bases between them. Germline V CDR1 and CDR2: LNHDA, SQIVND (reference sequence). In DNA, the CDR3 is TGTGCCAGTAGTTTTTACAGGAACACTGAAGCTTTCTTT. It encodes CASSFYRNTEAFF.

This clone appeared a few times. The V call is TRBV4-2, the J call TRBJ2-1; D unresolved. Germline CDR1 and CDR2: LGHNA and YNFKEQ. The CDR3 extends over 16 amino acids. With 4 bases removed from V and 0 bases from J, the gap between germline ends came to 13 bases. The CDR3, as DNA: TGTGCCAGCAGCCTGGGTGGGCCAAGCTCCTACAATGAGCAGTTCTTC. Translating it yields CASSLGGPSSYNEQFF.

This chain joins TRBV28 and TRBJ2-3; 7 nucleotides line up with TRBD2. Per germline, CDR1 MDHEN and CDR2 SYDVKM. Trimming took 8 bases from V and 8 from J; bases not matched to a gene: 10. CDR3 length: 13 amino acids. As DNA, the CDR3 is TGTGCCAGCCGCCCAGGACTAGATGGTACGCAGTATTTT. Residues: CASRPGLDGTQYF. Based on the CDR3 plus reference TRBV28 and TRBJ2-3, the full variable domain is DVKVTQSSRYLVKRTGEKVFLECVQDMDHENMFWYRQDPGLGLRLIYFSYDVKMKEKGDIPEGYSVSREKKERFSLILESASTNQTSMYLCASRPGLDGTQYFGPGTRLTVL.

The V call is TRBV9, the J call TRBJ2-7; D may be TRBD2 (6 bases). Germline V gene lookup returns CDR1 SGDLS and CDR2 YYNGEE. V dropped 2 bases and J dropped 0 bases, with 9 bases sitting between them. The CDR3 loop spans 14 amino acids. As DNA, the CDR3 is TGTGCCAGCAGCGTCCGCGGGGTCTCCTACGAGCAGTACTTC. It yields the protein CASSVRGVSYEQYF.

For this clone: A far larger clone is a single base away, which makes a read error likely. The V and J genes are TRBV4-1 and TRBJ2-2; TRBD2 matches 8 bases. This CDR3 comprises 15 residues. Germline CDR1 reads MGHRA; CDR2 reads YSYEKL. DNA of the CDR3: TGCGCCACCAGCCTGTCCGGGGGGGGGACCGGGGAGCTGTTTTTT. This gives the protein CATSLSGGGTGELFF.

The genes are TRBV19 and TRBJ1-1, with 8 bases matching TRBD1. V gave up 2 bases and J gave up 5 bases; unmatched junction bases: 10. Germline CDR1 LNHDA, CDR2 SQIVND (reference sequence). The CDR3 runs to 16 residues. The CDR3 here is CASSISPTGALTEAFF. In DNA, the CDR3 is TGTGCCAGTAGTATATCACCGACAGGGGCTCTGACTGAAGCTTTCTTT.

V usage is TRBV19 and J usage is TRBJ1-5, with D tentatively TRBD1 (5 bases). CDR3 size: 16 residues. Germline V lookup: CDR1 LNHDA, CDR2 SQIVND (reference sequence). The germline V and J ends were trimmed by 2 bases and 5 bases, with 16 bases remaining between them. The CDR3 sequence is CASSILRVGVHQPQHF. CDR3 DNA: TGTGCCAGTAGTATACTACGGGTAGGGGTGCATCAGCCCCAGCATTTT. Supplemented by reference TRBV19 and TRBJ1-5, the full variable domain reads DGGITQSPKYLFRKEGQNVTLSCEQNLNHDAMYWYRQDPGQGLRLIYYSQIVNDFQKGDIAEGYSVSREKKESFPLTVTSAQKNPTAFYLCASSILRVGVHQPQHFGDGTRLSIL.

The chain combines TRBV10-3 with TRBJ2-5; 8 bases line up with TRBD1. This CDR3 contains 13 residues. In germline, CDR1 is ENHRY, CDR2 SYGVKD. The J segment lost 1 base and the V segment lost 8 bases, leaving 3 bases of the junction unmatched. CDR3 sequence: CAIQGASQETQYF. Written as DNA, the CDR3 is TGTGCCATCCAGGGGGCTAGCCAAGAGACCCAGTACTTC.

The chain is built from TRBV30 and TRBJ2-3, with TRBD2 identical over 8 bases. The CDR3 consists of 12 residues. Germline V CDR1 and CDR2: GTSNPN, SVGIG (reference sequence). Unmatched junction bases numbered 10, after V lost 3 bases and J lost 14 bases. The chain's CDR3 is CAWRPPSGGGYF. For the CDR3, the DNA is TGTGCCTGGAGGCCCCCCAGCGGGGGAGGGTATTTT.

The rearrangement joins TRBV5-1 to TRBJ1-2, with 12 bases that match TRBD1. The V and J ends lost 4 bases and 8 bases, in that order; junction bases with no gene match: 9. Germline lookup yields CDR1 SGHRS and CDR2 YFSETQ. CDR3 length: 15 amino acids. The CDR3 loop reads CASSTGQGADWGYTF. The CDR3 region has the DNA TGCGCCAGCAGCACGGGACAGGGGGCCGATTGGGGCTACACCTTC.

The genes are TRBV2 and TRBJ2-3; TRBD2 agrees at 9 bases. Germline CDR1 is SNHLY and CDR2 is FYNNEI. J lost 1 base, V lost 4 bases, and 6 bases had no gene match. The CDR3 has 16 residues. The CDR3 DNA sequence: TGTGCCAGCAGTGTCGGCGGGAGGGCCGGCACAGATACGCAGTATTTT. This sequence encodes CASSVGGRAGTDTQYF.

The gene calls are TRBV29-1 and TRBJ1-1; TRBD1 might be the D (5 bases). Germline lookup yields CDR1 SQVTM and CDR2 ANQGSEA. Trimming removed 6 bases at V and 10 bases at J, with 15 bases between. The CDR3 has 11 amino acids. The CDR3 here is CSVAPGRGAFF. CDR3 DNA: TGCAGCGTCGCTCCAGGGAGGGGAGCTTTCTTT.